One T cell receptor (beta chain) is described in this entry. Its antigen is not known. From the germline J gene comes the end of the CDR3, since the read stops 3 residues before it. This CDR3 has 15 residues. In germline, CDR1 is LNHDA, CDR2 SQIVND (reference sequence). The ends lost 6 bases at V and 2 bases at J; junction bases unmatched: 7. Produced via immunoSEQ multiplex PCR; TCRdb's table is partial and in-frame only. This table lists over 30,000 clones. The sample originates from a study of T cells in women clearing cervical HPV infection. Broader study findings: Each sample's T-cell count was unknown, possibly confounding richness.

The sequenced sample consisted of blood buffy coat. The TCR originated in a woman between 18 and 70 years old with a cervical HPV16 infection that either progressed to CIN3+ or cleared (not recorded which). V and J are TRBV19 and TRBJ2-3; TRBD1 matches 8 bases. The sequenced part of the CDR3 DNA is TGTGCCAGTAGACCCACGGACAGGGCCACAGATACG. Translated, it gives CASRPTDRATDT. The whole CDR3 is CASRPTDRATDTQYF. The variable domain in full, completed from reference TRBV19 and TRBJ2-3, reads DGGITQSPKYLFRKEGQNVTLSCEQNLNHDAMYWYRQDPGQGLRLIYYSQIVNDFQKGDIAEGYSVSREKKESFPLTVTSAQKNPTAFYLCASRPTDRATDTQYFGPGTRLTVL.